This T cell receptor beta chain was sequenced during a study of blood T cell repertoires in COVID-19. Overall study context: Donors in the United States, Italy and Spain gave samples during acute or convalescent COVID-19. The analysed material was cDNA or gDNA that came from T cells, B-cell-depleted T cells, or PBMCs.

This CDR3 region has 16 residues. The ends were cut back, 4 bases at V and 0 bases at J, with 16 bases in the middle. CDR1 SGHVS and CDR2 FQNEAQ come from the germline V gene. Original methodology: Reference gene primer amplification gave estimated nucleated cell counts. TCRdb keeps only in-frame clones here, not all; method: immunoSEQ multiplex PCR. That table is the source of V, J and clone size, and D and trimming were worked out from the DNA. The sample records about 76,000 clones, approximately 86% being singletons. This clone was recorded only once. Material: peripheral blood. V is TRBV7-8 and J is TRBJ2-7, with a possible D match to TRBD2 (6 bases). The clonotype was recovered from a human donor in a cohort sampled during active COVID-19. The CDR3 is CASSSGGGSASYEQYF. CDR3 DNA: TGTGCCAGCAGCTCAGGTGGGGGGTCCGCCTCCTACGAGCAGTACTTC.